These 21 T cell receptor beta chains came from one sample sequenced in a study of CD8+ T cells in alopecia areata. It was cDNA, reverse transcribed from extracted RNA, that served as the sequencing template. TCRdb's copy holds only in-frame clones and misses some; the assay was immunoSEQ multiplex PCR. The profile covers 200,000 to 300,000 clones, none occurring a single time. Cells that came from pooled cutaneous lymph nodes were sorted using CD4, CD8alpha, NKG2D, NKG2ACE and other markers. Sequencing was carried out using CD4+ T cells sorted from a lymph node. These receptors came from a C3H/HeJ mouse with alopecia areata. Strain MHC haplotype: H2-k.

Only a few counts were recorded for this clone. Mouse names are used for the genes. The read gets to within 4 residues of the CDR3 end, and the germline J gene fills in the rest. The chain is built from TRBV13-1 and TRBJ2-5; TRBD2 aligns across 8 bases. The germline CDR1 and CDR2 sequences are NSHNY and SYGAGN. CDR3 length equals 15 residues. The V segment lost 3 bases and the J segment 3 bases; nucleotides outside the gene matches: 6. The DNA read from the CDR3 is TGTGCCAGCAGTGGGGGGGCTGGGGGGCAAGAC. Protein sequence: CASSGGAGGQD. The whole CDR3 protein reads CASSGGAGGQDTQYF.

This clone appeared a few times. Mouse germline and gene names are used. The read finishes 4 residues shy of the CDR3 end, and the germline J gene is used to complete it. V and J are TRBV1 and TRBJ1-1; weak D call: TRBD1 (6 bases). The CDR3 contains 14 residues. The germline gives CDR1 NSQYPW, CDR2 LRSPGD (reference sequence). CDR3 loop: CTCSAGLGGREVFF. The sequenced part of the CDR3 DNA is TGCACCTGCAGTGCAGGGCTGGGGGGGCGA.

Only a few counts were recorded for this clone. Gene and germline names: mouse. The CDR3 goes on 4 residues after the read ends, and that part is filled in from the germline J gene. The chain carries TRBV21 and TRBJ2-7, with D perhaps TRBD2 (6 bases). TRBV21 is noted as an ORF with a role that remains uncertain. Trimming removed 4 bases at V and 3 bases at J, with 10 bases between. The CDR3 has 13 amino acids. The part of the CDR3 DNA that was read is TGTGCTAGCAGTCCCCGGGGGGACTAT. Translated, it gives CASSPRGDY. The whole CDR3 sequence is CASSPRGDYEQYF.

This clone was seen a handful of times. Gene names and germline refer to mouse. CDR3 bases read: TGTGCCTGGAGTGCTGGTTCTAGTGCAGAA. As protein: CAWSAGSSAE. The full CDR3 is CAWSAGSSAETLYF. This chain connects TRBV31 to TRBJ2-3; no reliable D call. The read gets to within 4 residues of the CDR3 end, and the germline J gene fills in the rest. This CDR3 is 14 amino acids long. V dropped 2 bases and J dropped 0 bases, with 9 bases sitting between them. The germline CDR1 and CDR2 sequences are GKSSPN and SITVG.

A note on this clone: Here the gene names and germline are mouse. The CDR3 end falls 4 residues outside the read, so it is completed with the germline J gene. This chain links TRBV13-1 with TRBJ2-3; 14 bases agree with TRBD2. Germline values: CDR1 NSHNY, CDR2 SYGAGN. CDR3 length equals 17 residues. V lost 4 bases, J lost 1 base, and 5 bases stayed unmatched. Partial CDR3 DNA: TGTGCCAGCAGTCGGGACTGGGGGGGCGAGGGTGCAGAA. As protein: CASSRDWGGEGAE. The full CDR3 reads CASSRDWGGEGAETLYF.

The sample holds a few counts of this clone. Any gene name here is a mouse gene name. The CDR3 protein is CASSRDAGQGDTQYF. CDR3 DNA (partial): TGTGCTAGCAGTAGAGATGCGGGACAGGGAGAC. V usage is TRBV17 and J usage is TRBJ2-5; 9 nucleotides agree with TRBD1. The sequenced fragment ends 4 residues before the CDR3 boundary, so the rest is inferred from the germline J gene. CDR3 size: 15 residues. Germline CDR1 is MNHDT and CDR2 is YYDKIL.

A few counts support this clone. The listed genes are named as in mouse. With the read ending 3 residues before the CDR3 end, the germline J gene is used to fill in that end. The sample contains more than one DNA sequence encoding this CDR3. This sequence joins TRBV19 and TRBJ1-6, with a tentative D call TRBD1 (6 bases). TRBJ1-6 is known as an ORF, though its function is uncertain. The V gene's germline CDR1 is FNHDT and CDR2 SITEND (reference sequence). V was shortened by 0 bases and J by 5 bases, with 6 bases between the two germline ends. The CDR3 extends over 14 amino acids. CDR3 bases read: TGTGCCAGCAGTATAGCAGGGGATAATTCGCCC. Protein sequence: CASSIAGDNSP. Given in full, the CDR3 is CASSIAGDNSPLYF.

Concerning this clone: Germline and genes: mouse. The read terminates 4 residues ahead of where the CDR3 ends, so the germline J gene completes it. The sample carries other DNA sequences with the same CDR3. The chain links TRBV1 to TRBJ2-7, with TRBD2 identical over 13 bases. Germline V gene data show CDR1 as NSQYPW and CDR2 as LRSPGD (reference sequence). There are 15 residues in the CDR3. CDR3 bases read: TGCACCTGCAGTGCCCCGGGACTGGGGGGGTAT. The encoded protein is CTCSAPGLGGY. The full CDR3 reads CTCSAPGLGGYEQYF.

This clone was picked up a small number of times. Gene names denote mouse genes. Read data end 4 residues before the CDR3 end; the end is taken from the germline J gene. The chain employs TRBV1 and TRBJ2-7; 7 bases are a match to TRBD2. Per germline, CDR1 NSQYPW and CDR2 LRSPGD (reference sequence). The CDR3 covers 14 residues. CDR3 protein: CTCSADRWGYEQYF. The DNA read from the CDR3 is TGCACCTGCAGTGCAGATCGCTGGGGGTAT.

This clone was observed a handful of times. Any gene name here is a mouse gene name. The read halts 4 residues ahead of the CDR3 end, with the missing end drawn from the germline J gene. This chain connects TRBV13-1 to TRBJ1-2; 7 bases align to TRBD1. This CDR3 comprises 14 residues. CDR1 is NSHNY, CDR2 SYGAGN, per germline. With V trimmed by 8 bases and J by 4 bases, 11 bases remained unmatched. The CDR3 spells CARTPNRGSSDYTF. Partial CDR3 DNA: TGTGCCAGAACCCCCAACAGGGGAAGCTCC.

This clone was recorded at least ten times. Genes and germline are mouse. The observed sequence ends 4 residues before the CDR3 terminus, with the missing tail filled in from the germline J gene. The chain combines TRBV17 with TRBJ2-3; D may be TRBD2 (5 bases). CDR3 size: 15 residues. The germline V and J ends were trimmed by 2 bases and 0 bases, with 9 bases remaining between them. Germline CDR1 is MNHDT and CDR2 is YYDKIL. The CDR3 bases that were read are TGTGCTAGCAGTAGACGCTGGACTAGTGCAGAA. Protein product: CASSRRWTSAE. The entire CDR3 protein reads CASSRRWTSAETLYF.

In regard to this clone: Mouse gene names and germline throughout. The CDR3 protein is CASGDPDRGPSYNSPLYF. The sequenced CDR3 bases are TGTGCCAGCGGTGACCCTGACAGGGGGCCTTCCTATAATTCGCCC. The chain joins TRBV13-2 to TRBJ1-6; 10 positions agree with TRBD1. The CDR3 end is not reached by the read, which stops 3 residues before it; the germline J gene fills it in. TRBJ1-6 is treated as an ORF (open reading frame) with a function not yet certain. Trimming at V came to 2 bases and at J to 0 bases, leaving 5 bases not matched to a gene. Germline V lookup: CDR1 NNHNN, CDR2 SYGAGS (reference sequence). This CDR3 region has 18 residues.

Points on this clone: Germline and genes: mouse. The observed sequence ends 4 residues before the CDR3 terminus, with the missing tail filled in from the germline J gene. Different DNA sequences within this sample yield the same CDR3. The chain carries TRBV13-1 and TRBJ2-3; a possible D gene is TRBD1 (6 bases). The CDR3 extends over 12 amino acids. V lost 7 bases and J lost 3, with 9 bases in between. Germline values: CDR1 NSHNY, CDR2 SYGAGN. The covered CDR3 bases are TGTGCCAGCCGCGGGACAGCAGAA. Translating gives CASRGTAE. The full CDR3 protein reads CASRGTAETLYF.

This clone has only a few counts. The genes and germline here are from mouse. The sequence runs out 4 residues before the end of the CDR3; the remainder is reconstructed from the germline J gene. The chain carries TRBV1 and TRBJ2-2; no clear D. V lost 3 bases, J lost 4 bases, and 12 bases lay in between. The CDR3 is made up of 15 amino acids. The germline gives CDR1 NSQYPW, CDR2 LRSPGD (reference sequence). CDR3 bases read: TGCACCTGCAGTGCCCCAGAGGGTGGCACCGGG. It is translated as CTCSAPEGGTG. The whole CDR3 sequence reads CTCSAPEGGTGQLYF.

On this clone: Germline and genes: mouse. The CDR3 extends 4 residues past the end of the read, so its final part is completed from the germline J gene. Other DNA sequences from this sample encode an identical CDR3 as well. The chain links TRBV1 to TRBJ2-1; TRBD1 might be the D (5 bases). Trimming stripped 0 bases from V and 3 bases from J, with 9 bases between. This CDR3 has 15 amino acids. The V gene's germline CDR1 is NSQYPW and CDR2 LRSPGD (reference sequence). Partial CDR3 DNA: TGCACCTGCAGTGCAGAGGGTCAGGGCTATGCT. Its protein product is CTCSAEGQGYA. The complete CDR3 protein is CTCSAEGQGYAEQFF.

This clone was seen more than once but under ten times. Genes and germline come from the mouse. The read stops 4 residues short of the end of the CDR3; the missing end is completed from the germline J gene. The chain has TRBV13-3 and TRBJ2-7, with TRBD2 matching over 7 bases. The CDR3 totals 15 residues. Trimming took 2 bases from V and 0 from J; bases not matched to a gene: 5. Looked up from germline, CDR1 is NNHDY and CDR2 is SYVADS. The DNA read from the CDR3 is TGTGCCAGCAGTGAACCGCTGGGGGACTCCTAT. As protein: CASSEPLGDSY. The CDR3, in full, reads CASSEPLGDSYEQYF.

The sample holds a few counts of this clone. Gene names denote mouse genes. The read terminates 4 residues before the CDR3 end, so the remaining end is supplied by the germline J gene. V gene TRBV14 combines with J gene TRBJ2-5; 9 bases are a match to TRBD2. The germline CDR1 and CDR2 sequences are SGHDT and FRDEAV. The CDR3 runs 15 residues. V dropped 2 bases and J dropped 2; count of bases not matched to a gene: 3. CDR3 protein: CASSLNWGVQDTQYF. CDR3 bases read: TGTGCCAGCAGTTTGAACTGGGGGGTCCAAGAC.

This clone was seen more than once but under ten times. Each gene name is a mouse one. The read ends 4 residues shy of where the CDR3 ends; the end is completed using the germline J gene. The chain employs TRBV31 and TRBJ2-5, with 8 bases aligning to TRBD1. CDR3 length equals 14 residues. CDR1 is GKSSPN, CDR2 SITVG, per germline. CDR3 region: CAWSLVRGRDTQYF. The sequenced part of the CDR3 DNA is TGTGCCTGGAGTCTAGTCAGGGGGCGAGAC.

As concerns this clone: Gene labels here are mouse ones. Here the CDR3 reads CAGTGNANSDYTF. CDR3 DNA, as far as it was read: TGTGCCGGGACAGGGAATGCAAACTCC. The J gene is TRBJ1-2, the V gene TRBV31; TRBD1 matches 9 bases. The CDR3 is cut off 4 residues early in the read; its end comes from the germline J gene. J gave up 0 bases and V 8 bases, and 4 bases lay outside the gene matches. Germline V gene data show CDR1 as GKSSPN and CDR2 as SITVG. The CDR3 totals 13 residues.

This clone has just a few counts. Gene names refer to mouse genes. Read data end 4 residues before the CDR3 end; the end is taken from the germline J gene. The rearrangement uses TRBV1 and TRBJ2-3; D is possibly TRBD1 (6 bases). CDR1 and CDR2 (germline): NSQYPW, LRSPGD (reference sequence). This CDR3 region has 13 residues. Trimming removed 5 bases at V and 3 bases at J, with 9 bases between. CDR3: CTCSPGTAETLYF. CDR3 bases read: TGCACCTGCAGTCCTGGGACAGCAGAA.

This clone was seen a few times. Gene names and germline match the mouse. The read is 4 residues too short to cover the CDR3 end, so that end is filled in from the germline J gene. V and J are TRBV5 and TRBJ2-3; D remains unclear. There are 13 residues in the CDR3. Between the trimmed V and J ends, which lost 4 bases and 2 bases, there was a span of 7 bases. Germline V gene lookup returns CDR1 LGHNA and CDR2 YNLKQL (reference sequence). The part of the CDR3 DNA that was read is TGTGCCAGCAGCCTCGACACTGCAGAA. Amino acid sequence: CASSLDTAE. The entire CDR3 is CASSLDTAETLYF.